The 28 T cell receptor beta chains below come from one sample, sequenced in a study of T cell responses to AZD1222 COVID-19 vaccine. Clones were read by immunoSEQ multiplex PCR, and TCRdb kept only the in-frame ones, dropping some. The sample holds more than 250,000 clones, more than 80% seen once. Sequenced here: peripheral blood, sampled on day 0 of AZD1222 vaccination. The receptors here all came from an adult in good health.

This clone was seen a single time. V gene TRBV19 combines with J gene TRBJ2-7; D unclear. This CDR3 comprises 12 residues. The V gene's germline CDR1 is LNHDA and CDR2 SQIVND (reference sequence). V dropped 5 bases and J dropped 5 bases, with 10 bases sitting between them. In nucleotides, the CDR3 is TGTGCCAGTAGTTATGGGGTCCACGAGCAGTACTTC. Protein: CASSYGVHEQYF.

V gene TRBV5-1 combines with J gene TRBJ2-7; possible D gene TRBD2, 6 bases. Looked up from germline, CDR1 is SGHRS and CDR2 is YFSETQ. This CDR3 comprises 12 residues. Deletions cut 4 bases from V and 3 bases from J, with 8 bases between. CDR3 nucleotides: TGCGCCAGCAGCACGACTAGCTACGAGCAGTACTTC. Translating it yields CASSTTSYEQYF.

This chain connects TRBV29-1 to TRBJ2-7; 14 positions agree with TRBD2. V lost 0 bases, J lost 3 bases, and 1 base stayed unmatched. CDR1 is SQVTM, CDR2 ANQGSEA, per germline. The CDR3 length is 15 residues. The CDR3 reads CSVEDGTSGGYEQYF. CDR3 nucleotide sequence: TGCAGCGTTGAAGACGGGACTAGCGGGGGCTACGAGCAGTACTTC.

The V and J genes are TRBV28 and TRBJ1-3; D gene unclear. Trimming took off 5 bases at V and 1 base at J, with 9 bases between the two ends. The CDR3 consists of 14 residues. CDR1 and CDR2 from the germline V gene are MDHEN and SYDVKM. The DNA of the CDR3 is TGTGCCAGCAGTCCCCCAGGTTCTGGAAACACCATATATTTT. It encodes CASSPPGSGNTIYF.

The chain recombines TRBV10-3 with TRBJ2-7; a weak D match, TRBD2 (5 bases). CDR3 size: 13 residues. Germline CDR1 is ENHRY and CDR2 is SYGVKD. Trimming stripped 6 bases from V and 3 bases from J, with 12 bases between. CDR3 in amino acids: CAISPTRDYEQYF. As DNA, the CDR3 is TGTGCCATCAGCCCTACTAGAGACTACGAGCAGTACTTC.

Comment on this clone: This specimen includes other DNA sequences encoding the same CDR3. This chain uses TRBV28 with TRBJ2-7; D call uncertain. Germline-derived CDR1 and CDR2 are MDHEN and SYDVKM. The CDR3 length is 11 residues. V gave up 2 bases and J gave up 4 bases, with 3 bases separating them. Written as DNA, the CDR3 is TGTGCCAGCAGTTTAAATTACGAGCAGTACTTC. This sequence encodes CASSLNYEQYF.

The chain is built from TRBV18 and TRBJ1-1; perhaps TRBD1 as D (5 bases). V was pared by 3 bases and J by 0 bases, with 14 bases between. CDR1 is KGHSH, CDR2 LQKENI, per germline. The CDR3 totals 16 residues. CDR3 amino acids: CASSPRDVYMNTEAFF. In DNA, the CDR3 is TGTGCCAGCTCACCCAGGGACGTTTATATGAACACTGAAGCTTTCTTT.

The V gene is TRBV10-2, the J gene TRBJ2-5; TRBD2 aligns across 7 bases. Germline CDR1 and CDR2: WSHSY and SAAADI. This CDR3 has 14 amino acids. V lost 5 bases to trimming and J lost 5 bases; unmatched junction nucleotides: 8. The CDR3: CASSREAGSETQYF. The CDR3 nucleotides read TGCGCCAGCAGTCGTGAAGCGGGGAGCGAGACCCAGTACTTC.

The rearrangement uses TRBV19 and TRBJ1-4; D uncertain. CDR1 and CDR2 (germline): LNHDA, SQIVND (reference sequence). This CDR3 has 14 amino acids. Trimming removed 6 bases from V and 3 bases from J, with 11 bases in between. As DNA, the CDR3 is TGTGCCAGTAGGGGGAGCCGAGCTAATGAAAAACTGTTTTTT. Protein product: CASRGSRANEKLFF.

The rearrangement links TRBV29-1 to TRBJ2-7, with D unclear. The ends were cut back, 0 bases at V and 6 bases at J, with 12 bases in the middle. CDR1 SQVTM and CDR2 ANQGSEA come from the germline V gene. The CDR3 runs 13 residues. CDR3 in DNA: TGCAGCGTTGAAGACTCCGTGGTGGGCGAGCAGTACTTC. It codes for CSVEDSVVGEQYF.

The chain combines TRBV28 with TRBJ1-6; 7 bases align to TRBD1. The junction had 6 bases not matched to a gene; V was cut back by 5 bases and J by 2 bases. The CDR3 contains 16 residues. CDR1 is MDHEN and CDR2 is SYDVKM in the germline V gene. Here the CDR3 DNA reads TGTGCCAGCAGTACCAGACAGGGTACCTATAATTCACCCCTCCACTTT. Amino acids: CASSTRQGTYNSPLHF.

The gene calls are TRBV10-2 and TRBJ1-1; TRBD1 might be the D (5 bases). From germline, CDR1 is WSHSY and CDR2 SAAADI. This CDR3 spans 13 amino acids. Trimming shortened V by 4 bases and J by 5 bases, and 11 bases separated the two germline ends. CDR3 nucleotide sequence: TGCGCCAGCAGTGGGCAGGGTCGTACTGAAGCTTTCTTT. Encoded protein: CASSGQGRTEAFF.

Remarks on this clone: The germline gene is not matched at one end of the junction; a read error may be the cause. The genes are TRBV30 and TRBJ1-2; TRBD1 matches at 10 bases. Germline lookup yields CDR1 GTSNPN and CDR2 SVGIG (reference sequence). The CDR3 consists of 14 residues. The CDR3 DNA is TGTGCCTGGAGTAGTCCCCGGACAGGGGGATCCTCTAACTTC. This translates into CAWSSPRTGGSSNF.

This chain joins TRBV6-5 and TRBJ2-2; D unresolved. V shed 6 bases and J shed 2 bases, with 7 bases lying between them. The CDR3 spans 13 residues. Per the germline V gene, CDR1 is MNHEY and CDR2 is SVGAGI. CDR3 in DNA: TGTGCCAGCAGACCTCATAACACCGGGGAGCTGTTTTTT. Its translation is CASRPHNTGELFF.

The chain links TRBV28 to TRBJ1-1, with no clear D. V lost 2 bases and J lost 6, with 7 bases in between. The CDR3 spans 12 residues. Germline values: CDR1 MDHEN, CDR2 SYDVKM. In DNA, the CDR3 is TGTGCCAGCAGTTTAGTTCAGTCTGAAGCTTTCTTT. This codes for CASSLVQSEAFF.

The chain links TRBV19 to TRBJ2-3, with 7 nucleotides matching TRBD2. The CDR3 totals 14 residues. The germline CDR1 and CDR2 sequences are LNHDA and SQIVND (reference sequence). Trimming cost V 4 bases and J 0 bases; bases outside gene matches: 1. CDR3 loop: CASSSGGSTDTQYF. CDR3 in DNA: TGTGCCAGTAGTAGCGGGGGTAGCACAGATACGCAGTATTTT.

The V gene is TRBV28, the J gene TRBJ2-2; D call uncertain. The CDR3 runs to 13 residues. The germline V gene has CDR1 MDHEN and CDR2 SYDVKM. The germline V and J ends were trimmed by 5 bases and 5 bases, with 9 bases remaining between them. The CDR3 spells CASSPQQTGELFF. The CDR3 DNA reads as TGTGCCAGCAGTCCACAGCAGACCGGGGAGCTGTTTTTT.

This chain uses TRBV14 with TRBJ2-2; either TRBD1 or TRBD2 may supply D (5 bases each). Trimming removed 0 bases at V and 5 bases at J, with 16 bases between. The CDR3 extends over 17 amino acids. CDR1 and CDR2 from the germline V gene are SGHDN and FVKESK. CDR3 coding DNA: TGTGCCAGCAGCCAAGAAGAGGGACGCCAAGTGACCGGGGAGCTGTTTTTT. Amino acid sequence: CASSQEEGRQVTGELFF.

Only one count was recorded for this clone. The chain has TRBV28 and TRBJ1-2, with no clear D. The V end was cut by 7 bases, the J end by 0 bases, with 15 bases between. Germline loops: CDR1 MDHEN, CDR2 SYDVKM. The CDR3 runs 15 residues. CDR3 sequence (DNA): TGTGCCAGCAAAGTGGAGCTTTCAGCTAACTATGGCTACACCTTC. This encodes CASKVELSANYGYTF.

The V call is TRBV7-3, the J call TRBJ2-2; D uncertain. This CDR3 is built from 15 residues. Germline V gene lookup returns CDR1 SGHTA and CDR2 FQGTGA. V shed 5 bases and J shed 1 base, with 11 bases lying between them. The CDR3 bases are TGTGCCAGCAGCCCCTCGGGTCGGAACACCGGGGAGCTGTTTTTT. Translating gives CASSPSGRNTGELFF.

This chain joins TRBV2 and TRBJ2-2, with a possible D match to TRBD1 (5 bases). CDR1 and CDR2 (germline): SNHLY, FYNNEI. The CDR3 consists of 15 residues. V dropped 7 bases and J dropped 7 bases, with 19 bases sitting between them. The CDR3 DNA reads TGTGCCAGCATGAATCGGTGGGCAGGGTTCGGGGAGCTGTTTTTT. It yields the protein CASMNRWAGFGELFF. The full variable domain, its missing parts supplied by reference TRBV2 and TRBJ2-2, is EPEVTQTPSHQVTQMGQEVILRCVPISNHLYFYWYRQILGQKVEFLVSFYNNEISEKSEIFDDQFSVERPDGSNFTLKIRSTKLEDSAMYFCASMNRWAGFGELFFGEGSRLTVL.

The chain joins TRBV6-5 to TRBJ2-7; D uncertain. In germline, CDR1 is MNHEY, CDR2 SVGAGI. Trimming took 4 bases from V and 4 from J, leaving 8 bases between them. The CDR3 runs to 12 residues. The CDR3 coding sequence is TGTGCCAGCAGTTCGGGTATTTACGAGCAGTACTTC. Translated: CASSSGIYEQYF.

This clone was detected once. This chain uses TRBV18 with TRBJ2-5; D tentatively fits TRBD1 or TRBD2 (5 bases each). CDR3 size: 15 residues. The germline gives CDR1 KGHSH, CDR2 LQKENI. Trimming removed 3 bases at V and 1 base at J, with 12 bases between. CDR3 bases: TGTGCCAGCTCACCGCTCGAGGGGTCCCAAGAGACCCAGTACTTC. Protein product: CASSPLEGSQETQYF.

The chain couples TRBV6-5 to TRBJ1-1, with D unresolved. CDR1 is MNHEY, CDR2 SVGAGI, per germline. This CDR3 region has 13 residues. Trimming removed 8 bases at V and 3 bases at J, with 13 bases between. The CDR3 DNA sequence: TGTGCCAGCGCCTACTCCCGGTACACTGAAGCTTTCTTT. It specifies CASAYSRYTEAFF.

The gene calls are TRBV2 and TRBJ2-5; tentatively, D is TRBD1 (6 bases). Trimming shortened V by 4 bases and J by 4 bases, and 13 bases separated the two germline ends. Germline V CDR1 and CDR2: SNHLY, FYNNEI. This CDR3 has 14 amino acids. CDR3 amino acids: CASSAQGRRETQYF. As DNA, the CDR3 is TGTGCCAGCAGTGCCCAGGGGCGTCGAGAGACCCAGTACTTC.

The CDR3 DNA reads as TGCAGTGCTAGTGTGCAGGGGAGGTATGGCTACACCTTC. Encoded protein: CSASVQGRYGYTF. The chain recombines TRBV20-1 with TRBJ1-2, with a possible D match to TRBD1 (6 bases). The germline CDR1 and CDR2 sequences are DFQATT and SNEGSKA (reference sequence). The CDR3 runs 13 residues. Trimming left V 3 bases short and J 5 bases short, with 13 bases between.

The genes are TRBV2 and TRBJ2-7; 7 bases fit TRBD2. This CDR3 contains 13 residues. J lost 7 bases, V lost 4 bases, and 7 bases had no gene match. Germline V gives CDR1 SNHLY, CDR2 FYNNEI. The CDR3 is CASSGSFGGEQYF. The CDR3 bases are TGTGCCAGCAGTGGATCGTTCGGGGGGGAGCAGTACTTC.

V and J are TRBV28 and TRBJ2-1, with 7 bases aligning to TRBD2. In germline, CDR1 is MDHEN, CDR2 SYDVKM. CDR3 length: 16 residues. The ends lost 11 bases at V and 1 base at J; junction bases unmatched: 14. The DNA for the CDR3 is TGTGCCTCTCGTCGGGGGGTCCGGGGATCCTACAATGAGCAGTTCTTC. It translates to CASRRGVRGSYNEQFF.